Below, 25 T cell receptor beta chains from the same sample are listed, as sequenced in a study of blood T cells in healthy people across ages. A sample-barcoded 5' primer and a J-beta primer mix were used in a second PCR of roughly 7 to 12 cycles. TCRdb passed the 5' RACE reads through MiXCR, listing each CDR3 protein once. Among about 290,000 distinct CDR3 sequences listed, roughly 29% were seen once. Material: blood. The receptor source for this set is a woman between 65 and 79 years old in good health.

The chain employs TRBV5-1 and TRBJ2-1, with TRBD2 matching over 11 bases. Germline CDR1 SGHRS, CDR2 YFSETQ. This CDR3 contains 18 residues. J gave up 6 bases and V 0 bases, and 11 bases lay outside the gene matches. Here the CDR3 DNA reads TGCGCCAGCAGCTTGGAAGCACTAGCGGGAGTTTTTGGCAATGAGCAGTTCTTC. This sequence encodes CASSLEALAGVFGNEQFF.

This clonotype was seen a few times. The rearrangement uses TRBV5-1 and TRBJ2-5; 7 nucleotides align to TRBD1. The J call may be mistaken, given a closer DNA end match to TRBJ2-7. The CDR3 is 14 residues long. From germline, CDR1 is SGHRS and CDR2 YFSETQ. The CDR3 bases are TGCGCCAGCAGCTCGGGACAGCCGACCTACGAGCAGTACTTC. It specifies CASSSGQPTYEQYF.

The rearrangement uses TRBV7-9 and TRBJ2-5; the match to TRBD1 covers 9 bases. The J call is doubtful: the DNA matches TRBJ2-7 better. The germline gives CDR1 SEHNR, CDR2 FQNEAQ (reference sequence). The CDR3 is 14 residues long. CDR3 protein: CASSSTGGRVEQYF. CDR3 nucleotides: TGTGCCAGCAGCTCCACAGGGGGCCGTGTCGAGCAGTACTTC.

This clonotype has more than one count but fewer than ten. This rearrangement joins TRBV20-1 to TRBJ2-1, with D unresolved. The germline V gene encodes CDR1 DFQATT and CDR2 SNEGSKA (reference sequence). V was clipped by 4 bases and J by 3 bases, with 19 bases between them. The CDR3 extends over 16 amino acids. The CDR3 sequence is CSATGVNRKGYNEQFF. The CDR3 DNA sequence: TGCAGTGCTACAGGCGTCAATCGAAAGGGCTACAATGAGCAGTTCTTC.

This clonotype has only a few counts. The chain employs TRBV2 and TRBJ1-2; weak D call: TRBD1 (6 bases). V was trimmed by 7 bases and J by 8 bases, leaving 14 bases between them. Germline V gene sequence: CDR1 SNHLY, CDR2 FYNNEI. The CDR3 totals 12 residues. In DNA, the CDR3 is TGTGCCAGCATTGCAGGGGCGGGAGGCTACACCTTC. Translating gives CASIAGAGGYTF.

V and J are TRBV5-1 and TRBJ2-4; possibly TRBD1 or TRBD2 for D (5 bases each). The CDR3 is made up of 14 amino acids. CDR1 and CDR2 (germline): SGHRS, YFSETQ. V dropped 7 bases and J dropped 2 bases, with 13 bases sitting between them. In DNA, the CDR3 is TGCGCCAGCCGAGGGGAGATTTCCAAAAACATTCAGTACTTC. Its protein is CASRGEISKNIQYF.

V usage is TRBV29-1 and J usage is TRBJ2-1; 7 positions match TRBD2. Germline V gene data show CDR1 as SQVTM and CDR2 as ANQGSEA. The trim removed 7 bases at V and 9 bases at J, leaving 15 bases unmatched. The CDR3 has 14 residues. The CDR3, as DNA: TGCAGCGCCCAGTGGGGCGGGAGTATGGCTGAGCAGTTCTTC. As protein: CSAQWGGSMAEQFF.

The chain combines TRBV6-2 or TRBV6-3 with TRBJ1-4; TRBD1 is a possible D gene (5 bases). V lost 6 bases and J lost 4, with 12 bases in between. Germline CDR1 MNHEY, CDR2 SVGEGT. The CDR3 sequence is 14 residues long. The CDR3 DNA sequence: TGTGCCAGCAGATCATCAGGGAATAATGAAAAACTGTTTTTT. It encodes CASRSSGNNEKLFF.

The chain employs TRBV29-1 and TRBJ1-1, with D perhaps matching TRBD1 (6 bases). This CDR3 comprises 15 residues. With 4 bases removed from V and 2 bases from J, the gap between germline ends came to 17 bases. CDR1 is SQVTM and CDR2 is ANQGSEA in the germline V gene. CDR3 loop: CSVAGKGGGNTEAFF. CDR3 DNA sequence: TGCAGCGTTGCAGGGAAAGGGGGTGGAAACACTGAAGCTTTCTTT. The full variable domain, rest sourced from reference TRBV29-1 and TRBJ1-1, is SAVISQKPSRDICQRGTSLTIQCQVDSQVTMMFWYRQQPGQSLTLIATANQGSEATYESGFVIDKFPISRPNLTFSTLTVSNMSPEDSSIYLCSVAGKGGGNTEAFFGQGTRLTVV.

This clonotype appeared a few times. J is TRBJ2-5 and V is TRBV5-6; D gene uncertain. Germline V lookup: CDR1 SGHDT, CDR2 YYEEEE. This CDR3 contains 15 residues. The V end lost 1 base, the J end lost 2 bases, and 12 bases lay between the germline ends. The CDR3 DNA sequence: TGTGCCAGCAGCTTGTCCCGCTGGAGTCAAGAGACCCAGTACTTC. This sequence encodes CASSLSRWSQETQYF.

This clonotype was detected many times. One junction end does not reproduce the germline sequence, and a read error may be involved. The rearrangement joins TRBV3-1 to TRBJ2-5, with 8 bases lining up with TRBD1. CDR1 and CDR2 (germline): LGHDT, YNNKEL (reference sequence). The CDR3 has 16 residues. CDR3 sequence (DNA): TGTGCCAGCAGCCAACTTTCAGGGGGCTCCCAAAAGACCCAGTACTTC. Translation gives CASSQLSGGSQKTQYF.

The table lists this clonotype with a few counts. V is TRBV7-9 and J is TRBJ1-4; D remains ambiguous. The germline CDR1 and CDR2 sequences are SEHNR and FQNEAQ (reference sequence). CDR3 length: 13 amino acids. The germline V and J ends were trimmed by 5 bases and 3 bases, with 7 bases remaining between them. The CDR3: CASSRSANEKLFF. CDR3 bases: TGTGCCAGCAGCCGAAGCGCTAATGAAAAACTGTTTTTT. The whole variable domain, remainder taken from reference TRBV7-9 and TRBJ1-4, is DTGVSQNPRHKITKRGQNVTFRCDPISEHNRLYWYRQTLGQGPEFLTYFQNEAQLEKSRLLSDRFSAERPKGSFSTLEIQRTEQGDSAMYLCASSRSANEKLFFGSGTQLSVL.

The CDR3 protein is CSVVAGGRGEQFF. The CDR3 DNA reads TGCAGCGTTGTAGCGGGAGGGCGTGGTGAGCAGTTCTTC. The rearrangement uses TRBV29-1 and TRBJ2-1, with 11 bases that match TRBD2. Germline assignment: CDR1 SQVTM and CDR2 ANQGSEA. There are 13 residues in the CDR3. V shed 4 bases and J 9 bases; nucleotides not matched to a gene: 5.

The chain uses TRBV12-3 or TRBV12-4 and TRBJ2-5; D ambiguous. The J call is uncertain, as TRBJ2-1 better fits the DNA end. This CDR3 comprises 13 residues. The DNA for the CDR3 is TGTGCCAGCAGTTTAGGGGCAGACAATGAGCAGTTCTTC. This sequence encodes CASSLGADNEQFF.

The gene calls are TRBV15 and TRBJ1-5; no clear D. This CDR3 is built from 14 residues. Germline V gene lookup returns CDR1 LNHNV and CDR2 YYDKDF (reference sequence). The V and J ends lost 4 bases and 0 bases respectively, with 7 bases between them. CDR3 sequence (DNA): TGTGCCACCAGCACGGAAATTAGCAATCAGCCCCAGCATTTT. This translates into CATSTEISNQPQHF.

CDR3 sequence: CASRPTRLLSGANVLTF. The CDR3 DNA follows: TGTGCCAGCAGGCCAACACGTCTTCTCTCTGGGGCCAACGTCCTGACTTTC. The rearrangement joins TRBV12-3 or TRBV12-4 to TRBJ2-6; D gene ambiguous. The CDR3 sequence is 17 residues long. Trimming cost V 6 bases and J 0 bases, with 15 bases left between them.

There are a few counts of this clonotype. The V gene is TRBV12-3 or TRBV12-4, the J gene TRBJ2-7, with unresolved D. Trimming pared 4 bases from V and 4 bases from J, leaving 5 bases between. The CDR3 has 11 residues. The CDR3 loop reads CASSYQYEQYF. CDR3 sequence (DNA): TGTGCCAGCAGTTACCAATACGAGCAGTACTTC.

This clonotype has a handful of counts. This chain uses TRBV6-1 with TRBJ2-4; 7 bases line up with TRBD2. Germline V gene lookup returns CDR1 MNHNS and CDR2 SASEGT. The CDR3 extends over 17 amino acids. V lost 5 bases, J lost 8 bases, and 18 bases stayed unmatched. This chain's CDR3 is CASSRRATSVGADIQYF. CDR3 DNA sequence: TGTGCCAGCAGTAGGCGGGCCACTAGCGTTGGGGCCGACATTCAGTACTTC.

This clonotype was counted a few times. This chain links TRBV15 with TRBJ1-5, with D possibly matching TRBD1 (5 bases). The length of the CDR3 is 20 residues. V lost 2 bases and J lost 0, with 23 bases in between. Germline CDR1 reads LNHNV; CDR2 reads YYDKDF (reference sequence). The CDR3 here is CATSRNRPGRGIGSNQPQHF. The CDR3 bases are TGTGCCACCAGCAGAAACCGCCCAGGGAGGGGCATCGGTAGCAATCAGCCCCAGCATTTT.

This clonotype was detected many times. The J gene is TRBJ1-1, the V gene TRBV28; 9 bases agree with TRBD1. This CDR3 contains 15 residues. The V segment lost 3 bases and the J segment 8 bases; nucleotides outside the gene matches: 10. Germline V lookup: CDR1 MDHEN, CDR2 SYDVKM. The CDR3 sequence: CASSLGQGVGLEAFF. Written as DNA, the CDR3 is TGTGCCAGCAGTTTGGGACAGGGCGTTGGGCTCGAAGCTTTCTTT.

This clonotype was seen more than once but under ten times. This chain connects TRBV5-1 to TRBJ1-2; 7 bases match TRBD1. CDR1 SGHRS and CDR2 YFSETQ come from the germline V gene. This CDR3 has 14 amino acids. J lost 4 bases, V lost 0 bases, and 3 bases had no gene match. CDR3 sequence: CASSLEGQSYGYTF. Here the CDR3 DNA reads TGCGCCAGCAGCTTGGAGGGACAGAGCTATGGCTACACCTTC.

This clonotype came up a few times. The chain employs TRBV12-3 or TRBV12-4 and TRBJ2-5, with TRBD1 as a possible D gene (6 bases). Trimming took 6 bases from V and 4 from J, leaving 15 bases between them. The length of the CDR3 is 14 residues. The CDR3 is CASSLTGTPETQYF. The DNA for the CDR3 is TGTGCCAGCAGCCTTACAGGGACCCCAGAGACCCAGTACTTC.

This clonotype showed up just a few times. This chain links TRBV6-2 or TRBV6-3 with TRBJ2-4; the D is unclear. The CDR3 extends over 14 amino acids. Looked up from germline, CDR1 is MNHEY and CDR2 is SVGEGT. The germline V and J ends were trimmed by 6 bases and 3 bases, with 12 bases remaining between them. The CDR3 spells CASRRPGDKNIQYF. DNA of the CDR3: TGTGCCAGCAGACGACCTGGCGACAAAAACATTCAGTACTTC.

The chain recombines TRBV5-1 with TRBJ2-5; 8 positions agree with TRBD1. The last part of the DNA fits TRBJ2-1 better; the J call may be wrong. CDR1 is SGHRS and CDR2 is YFSETQ in the germline V gene. CDR3 length equals 14 residues. The CDR3 DNA reads as TGCGCCAGCAGCACACAGGGGGAAGGGGGTGAGCAGTTCTTC. This codes for CASSTQGEGGEQFF.

This clonotype was seen a few times. J is TRBJ2-3 and V is TRBV5-1; the D is unclear. Trimming pared 0 bases from V and 0 bases from J, leaving 11 bases between. This CDR3 has 16 amino acids. CDR1 is SGHRS, CDR2 YFSETQ, per germline. The CDR3 sequence is CASSLGWGTSTDTQYF. CDR3 nucleotides: TGCGCCAGCAGCTTGGGGTGGGGAACAAGCACAGATACGCAGTATTTT.